This record covers a single TCR beta chain. The CDR3 spans 13 residues. Trimming removed 3 bases at V and 10 bases at J, with 15 bases between. CDR1 and CDR2 (germline): WNHNN, SYGVQD (reference sequence). The data originate from a study of blood T cell repertoires in COVID-19. Study details: Whether acute or convalescent, the COVID-19 samples came from the United States, Italy and Spain. T cells, B-cell-depleted T cells, or PBMCs supplied cDNA or gDNA.

As handled by the study authors: Estimated nucleated cell counts came from reference gene primer amplification. The assay was immunoSEQ multiplex PCR, and TCRdb's table has in-frame clones only and misses some. V and J calls and clone size are those listed in that table; D and trimming were worked out from the DNA. This table holds 85,000 to 110,000 clones, 89% found once. The sequencing input was peripheral blood. This clonotype originated in a woman aged 80 or over in a cohort sampled during active COVID-19. J is TRBJ1-2 and V is TRBV10-1; maybe TRBD1 (6 bases). CDR3 residues: CASSDRQDFLYTF. The CDR3 nucleotides read TGCGCCAGCAGTGACCGACAGGACTTTCTCTACACCTTC.